One and the same sample provided the 5 T cell receptor beta chains below, sequenced in a study of post-analysis software for immune sequencing data. Broader study findings: The five TRBV segments detected at higher frequency in patients than in controls included TRBV5-6, TRBV5-1 and TRBV20-1.

The authors incorporated unique molecular identifiers into the TCR beta cDNA libraries. Each CDR3 protein is one row after TCRdb ran MiXCR on the PCR reads. The sample includes hundreds of thousands of distinct CDR3 sequences, roughly 45% of them seen just once. Their cognate antigens are unknown. Sequencing was performed on blood. The source is a girl under 18 with multiple sclerosis.

This chain links TRBV29-1 with TRBJ2-7; 9 nucleotides agree with TRBD1. V was pared by 7 bases and J by 2 bases, with 6 bases of the junction left unmatched. From germline, CDR1 is SQVTM and CDR2 ANQGSEA. CDR3 length: 13 amino acids. The CDR3 coding sequence is TGCAGCGCCGGACAGGGGTCCCCCTACGAGCAGTACTTC. Translating gives CSAGQGSPYEQYF.

This clonotype was picked up one time. The V call is TRBV5-1, the J call TRBJ1-5; the D gene is possibly TRBD1 (6 bases). V was cut by 3 bases and J by 5 bases, with 12 bases left in between. The CDR3 sequence is 14 residues long. CDR1 is SGHRS, CDR2 YFSETQ, per germline. CDR3 nucleotide sequence: TGCGCCAGCAGCTCCGGGACATTAGATCAGCCCCAGCATTTT. It translates to CASSSGTLDQPQHF.

This clonotype was observed a handful of times. The chain employs TRBV29-1 and TRBJ1-1; D not certain. The CDR3 spans 11 residues. Germline V gene data show CDR1 as SQVTM and CDR2 as ANQGSEA. Trimming took off 5 bases at V and 3 bases at J, with 7 bases between the two ends. For the CDR3, the DNA is TGCAGCGTTTATGGTTACACTGAAGCTTTCTTT. This encodes CSVYGYTEAFF.

This clonotype was observed a handful of times. The CDR3 spells CASSRGLAGITDTQYF. The CDR3, as DNA: TGTGCCAGCAGCCGAGGACTAGCGGGAATCACAGATACGCAGTATTTT. J is TRBJ2-3 and V is TRBV12-3 or TRBV12-4; 12 positions agree with TRBD2. This CDR3 contains 16 residues. The J segment lost 2 bases and the V segment lost 6 bases, leaving 6 bases of the junction unmatched.

V is TRBV6-6 and J is TRBJ2-3, with 11 bases aligning to TRBD2. There are 16 residues in the CDR3. Germline-derived CDR1 and CDR2 are MNHNY and SVGAGI (reference sequence). V lost 5 bases and J lost 3; bases outside the gene matches: 7. The CDR3 DNA sequence: TGTGCCAGCAGTCCTCTTAGCGGGAGGGCGACAGATACGCAGTATTTT. Protein sequence: CASSPLSGRATDTQYF.